The 3 T cell receptor beta chains given below trace back to one sample, sequenced in a study of cytotoxic CD8 clonotypes in ibrutinib-treated CLL. Clones were read by immunoSEQ multiplex PCR, and TCRdb kept only the in-frame ones, dropping some. The table includes approximately 140,000 clones, 77% detected once. Sequenced material: PBMCs, taken after 12 months of ibrutinib treatment. The receptors originated from a human donor with chronic lymphocytic leukemia.

V gene TRBV19 combines with J gene TRBJ1-5; D not certain. V lost 2 bases, J lost 6 bases, and 5 bases lay in between. Germline assignment: CDR1 LNHDA and CDR2 SQIVND (reference sequence). This CDR3 is built from 12 residues. As DNA, the CDR3 is TGTGCCAGTAGTATAAAGAGTCAGCCCCAGCATTTT. Its protein is CASSIKSQPQHF.

In regard to this clone: Different DNA sequences within this sample yield the same CDR3. Here the CDR3 DNA reads TGCGCCAGCAGCCAGAGACTTGGCTCTGGGGCCAACGTCCTGACTTTC. It encodes CASSQRLGSGANVLTF. The genes are TRBV4-1 and TRBJ2-6; D is uncertain. CDR3 length: 16 amino acids. Between the trimmed V and J ends, which lost 3 bases and 0 bases, there was a span of 9 bases. Germline CDR1 MGHRA, CDR2 YSYEKL.

The chain has TRBV7-9 and TRBJ1-5; D uncertain. CDR3 length: 14 residues. Germline values: CDR1 SEHNR, CDR2 FQNEAQ (reference sequence). The V end was cut by 5 bases, the J end by 6 bases, with 14 bases between. This CDR3 reads CASSVGRAGQPQHF. CDR3 nucleotide sequence: TGTGCCAGCAGCGTGGGGAGGGCGGGTCAGCCCCAGCATTTT.